The next 22 T cell receptor beta chains were all read from a single sample in a study of blood T cell repertoires in COVID-19. The data were produced by immunoSEQ multiplex PCR, yet TCRdb's version contains in-frame clones alone and is incomplete. Here the sample spans 150,000 or so clones, roughly nine tenths being singletons. Sequenced sample: peripheral blood. The source is a man aged 50 to 60 with acute or convalescent COVID-19.

This clone was observed once. This specimen includes other DNA sequences encoding the same CDR3. This rearrangement joins TRBV5-1 to TRBJ2-3, with TRBD2 identical over 7 bases. CDR3 length: 15 residues. Germline values: CDR1 SGHRS, CDR2 YFSETQ. Trimming took 4 bases from V and 4 from J; bases not matched to a gene: 9. The CDR3 DNA sequence: TGCGCCAGCAGCCCGGGGCGTGGGAGGGCAGATACGCAGTATTTT. This encodes CASSPGRGRADTQYF.

The CDR3 spells CASSPETGGGYEQYF. The DNA for the CDR3 is TGTGCCAGCAGTCCAGAGACAGGGGGCGGATACGAGCAGTACTTC. This chain connects TRBV27 to TRBJ2-7, with 10 bases identical to TRBD1. Germline CDR1 reads MNHEY; CDR2 reads SMNVEV (reference sequence). The CDR3 runs to 15 residues. With V trimmed by 5 bases and J by 4 bases, 8 bases remained unmatched.

The rearrangement uses TRBV9 and TRBJ1-4; the match to TRBD1 covers 8 bases. J lost 7 bases, V lost 3 bases, and 8 bases had no gene match. Germline CDR1 is SGDLS and CDR2 is YYNGEE. This CDR3 region has 15 residues. The CDR3, as DNA: TGTGCCAGCAGCGCCGCCGGGACAGGCTCTGAAAAACTGTTTTTT. Protein sequence: CASSAAGTGSEKLFF.

J is TRBJ1-4 and V is TRBV4-1; possible D gene TRBD1, 5 bases. CDR3 length equals 14 residues. Germline-derived CDR1 and CDR2 are MGHRA and YSYEKL. Trimming took 0 bases from V and 8 from J, leaving 10 bases between them. CDR3 sequence: CASSQEEGREKLFF. The CDR3 region has the DNA TGCGCCAGCAGCCAAGAGGAGGGGAGGGAAAAACTGTTTTTT.

The J gene is TRBJ1-1, the V gene TRBV6-5; D call uncertain. This CDR3 contains 12 residues. Trimming took 6 bases from V and 1 from J, leaving 6 bases between them. Germline V gene lookup returns CDR1 MNHEY and CDR2 SVGAGI. The CDR3: CASRGWNTEAFF. In DNA form, the CDR3 reads TGTGCCAGCAGGGGCTGGAACACTGAAGCTTTCTTT.

Here the CDR3 reads CASSQAGTANYGYTF. CDR3 DNA sequence: TGCGCCAGCAGCCAAGCCGGGACAGCGAACTATGGCTACACCTTC. The V gene is TRBV4-1, the J gene TRBJ1-2; 7 positions agree with TRBD1. With V trimmed by 1 base and J by 2 bases, 4 bases remained unmatched. The CDR3 sequence is 15 residues long. Germline-derived CDR1 and CDR2 are MGHRA and YSYEKL.

Notes on this clone: Other nucleotide sequences in the sample specify the same CDR3. The chain employs TRBV19 and TRBJ1-3; 7 bases line up with TRBD1. CDR3 size: 14 residues. Germline CDR1 reads LNHDA; CDR2 reads SQIVND (reference sequence). After removal of 5 bases from V and 0 bases from J, the junction contained 1 base not matched to a gene. The CDR3 spells CASSRQGSGNTIYF. Here the CDR3 DNA reads TGTGCCAGTAGTCGACAGGGCTCTGGAAACACCATATATTTT.

Only one count was recorded for this clone. The rearrangement uses TRBV7-2 and TRBJ1-5; maybe TRBD1 (5 bases). Germline CDR1 reads SGHTA; CDR2 reads FQGNSA. V dropped 1 base and J dropped 3 bases, with 10 bases sitting between them. This CDR3 has 15 amino acids. Here the CDR3 DNA reads TGTGCCAGCAGCTTAGTGTGGGGGGTCAATCAGCCCCAGCATTTT. Protein product: CASSLVWGVNQPQHF.

This clone is a singleton in its sample. The gene calls are TRBV5-1 and TRBJ1-4, with 10 bases that match TRBD1. The germline V gene encodes CDR1 SGHRS and CDR2 YFSETQ. After removal of 4 bases from V and 8 bases from J, the junction contained 8 bases not matched to a gene. The CDR3 has 15 residues. The CDR3 DNA reads TGCGCCAGCAGCACAGCCGGGACAGGGGACGAAAAACTGTTTTTT. It yields the protein CASSTAGTGDEKLFF.

V is TRBV11-2 and J is TRBJ2-7; D gene unclear. Germline V CDR1 and CDR2: SGHAT, FQNNGV. The V end was cut by 1 base, the J end by 8 bases, with 6 bases between. The CDR3 runs 11 residues. The CDR3: CASSLATQQYF. The CDR3 nucleotides are TGTGCCAGCAGCTTAGCCACTCAGCAGTACTTC.

The chain links TRBV6-6 to TRBJ1-1, with 8 positions matching TRBD1. CDR1 is MNHNY and CDR2 is SVGAGI in the germline V gene (reference sequence). CDR3 length equals 16 residues. The junction had 8 bases not matched to a gene; V was cut back by 3 bases and J by 2 bases. Here the CDR3 DNA reads TGTGCCAGCAGTTATGGGCCAGGGGGCGCAAACACTGAAGCTTTCTTT. This encodes CASSYGPGGANTEAFF.

A few counts support this clone. This rearrangement joins TRBV19 to TRBJ1-4; 7 bases align to TRBD1. From germline, CDR1 is LNHDA and CDR2 SQIVND (reference sequence). V shed 9 bases, J shed 7 bases, and the junction held 2 bases outside the gene matches. This CDR3 is built from 11 residues. The chain's CDR3 is CASNRGEKLFF. The CDR3 nucleotides are TGTGCCAGCAACAGGGGTGAAAAACTGTTTTTT.

This chain joins TRBV7-6 and TRBJ1-6, with TRBD1 matching over 7 bases. Trimming removed 1 base from V and 4 bases from J; junction bases left unmatched: 7. The germline gives CDR1 SGHVS, CDR2 FNYEAQ. This CDR3 has 17 amino acids. Here the CDR3 DNA reads TGTGCCAGCAGCTTAGGGGTAGGGGGCGAATATAATTCACCCCTCCACTTT. Residues: CASSLGVGGEYNSPLHF.

The rearrangement joins TRBV12-2 to TRBJ2-5; the table's D call of TRBD1 was not tested on the DNA. TRBV12-2 is listed as a pseudogene. There are 14 residues in the CDR3. The CDR3: CASRADRDQETQYF. Here the CDR3 DNA reads TGTGCAAGTCGCGCCGACAGGGATCAAGAGACCCAGTACTTC.

The chain uses TRBV30 and TRBJ1-4; D possibly corresponds to TRBD1 (6 bases). This CDR3 is 13 amino acids long. From germline, CDR1 is GTSNPN and CDR2 SVGIG (reference sequence). V lost 0 bases and J lost 8, with 10 bases in between. The CDR3 sequence is CAWSVTQGEKLFF. The CDR3 coding sequence is TGTGCCTGGAGTGTAACCCAGGGGGAAAAACTGTTTTTT.

A remark on this clone: In the same sample, other DNA sequences code for this CDR3. The gene calls are TRBV18 and TRBJ1-1, with 9 positions matching TRBD1. CDR1 and CDR2 (germline): KGHSH, LQKENI. After removal of 2 bases from V and 5 bases from J, the junction contained 3 bases not matched to a gene. The CDR3 extends over 14 amino acids. CDR3 amino acids: CASSPGQGRTEAFF. The CDR3 bases are TGTGCCAGCTCACCAGGACAGGGGAGGACTGAAGCTTTCTTT.

The chain employs TRBV5-1 and TRBJ1-6; unclear D gene. There are 14 residues in the CDR3. The V and J ends lost 1 base and 6 bases respectively, with 8 bases between them. CDR1 is SGHRS and CDR2 is YFSETQ in the germline V gene. CDR3 amino acids: CASSLTRINSPLHF. The CDR3 nucleotides are TGCGCCAGCAGCTTGACGCGGATTAATTCACCCCTCCACTTT.

The chain employs TRBV3-1 (or the pseudogene TRBV3-2) and TRBJ1-1, with D possibly matching TRBD1 (5 bases). Germline assignment: CDR1 LGHDT and CDR2 YNNKEL (reference sequence). The CDR3 is 14 residues long. V was pared by 4 bases and J by 0 bases, with 9 bases between. The DNA for the CDR3 is TGTGCCAGCAGCCCCCGGGGGGTGAACACTGAAGCTTTCTTT. It specifies CASSPRGVNTEAFF.

This chain uses TRBV27 with TRBJ1-5; TRBD1 matches at 9 bases. J was trimmed by 7 bases and V by 6 bases; bases with no gene match: 7. This CDR3 has 14 residues. Germline V gene lookup returns CDR1 MNHEY and CDR2 SMNVEV (reference sequence). As DNA, the CDR3 is TGTGCCAGCAGACCACAGGGGGCGGGACAGCCCCAGCATTTT. As protein: CASRPQGAGQPQHF.

The rearrangement joins TRBV27 to TRBJ2-6; D possibly corresponds to TRBD1 (5 bases). CDR1 and CDR2 (germline): MNHEY, SMNVEV (reference sequence). CDR3 length: 14 amino acids. The V and J ends lost 5 bases and 3 bases respectively, with 8 bases between them. The CDR3 is CASSPDIGANVLTF. DNA for the CDR3: TGTGCCAGCAGTCCGGACATTGGGGCCAACGTCCTGACTTTC.

The chain carries TRBV4-2 and TRBJ1-5; 9 positions agree with TRBD1. The V and J ends lost 4 bases and 4 bases, in that order; junction bases with no gene match: 8. CDR3 length: 16 residues. Germline-derived CDR1 and CDR2 are LGHNA and YNFKEQ. CDR3 sequence reads: CASSLRLGQGNQPQHF. The CDR3 region has the DNA TGTGCCAGCAGCCTGCGGTTGGGACAGGGTAATCAGCCCCAGCATTTT.

The gene calls are TRBV9 and TRBJ2-3; possible D gene TRBD2, 6 bases. Trimming stripped 4 bases from V and 2 bases from J, with 17 bases between. The CDR3 spans 16 residues. The germline CDR1 and CDR2 sequences are SGDLS and YYNGEE. The CDR3 is CASSPGADASTDTQYF. The CDR3 bases are TGTGCCAGCAGCCCGGGAGCGGACGCATCCACAGATACGCAGTATTTT.